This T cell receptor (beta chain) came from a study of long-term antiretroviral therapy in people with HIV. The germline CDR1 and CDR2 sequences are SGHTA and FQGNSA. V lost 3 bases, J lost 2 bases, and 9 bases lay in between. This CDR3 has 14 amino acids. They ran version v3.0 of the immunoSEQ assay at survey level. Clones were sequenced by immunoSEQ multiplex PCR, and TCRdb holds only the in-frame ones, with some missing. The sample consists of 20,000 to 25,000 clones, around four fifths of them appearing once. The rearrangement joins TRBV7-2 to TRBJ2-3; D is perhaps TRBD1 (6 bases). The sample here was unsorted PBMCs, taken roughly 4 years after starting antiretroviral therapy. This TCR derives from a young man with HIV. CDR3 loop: CASSFGDNTDTQYF. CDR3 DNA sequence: TGTGCCAGCAGCTTTGGGGACAACACAGATACGCAGTATTTT.